This TCR beta chain emerged from a study of T-cell memory formation after mild COVID-19. General study findings and limits: Day 15 to 85 contractors were CD4/CD8 balanced; later expanders leaned CD4+.

MiXCR, applied by TCRdb to the 5' RACE reads, yields one record per CDR3 protein. This sample has about 180,000 distinct CDR3 sequences, with approximately 17% found just once. Remarks on this clonotype: As yet, its antigen is unknown.

V shed 6 bases and J shed 2 bases, with 12 bases lying between them. The CDR3 runs 14 residues. Sequencing used PBMCs or a T cell subset sorted from them (not recorded which). This chain uses TRBV12-3 or TRBV12-4 with TRBJ2-3; tentative D call: TRBD1 (5 bases). This receptor was obtained from a man aged 18 to 29 who had mild COVID-19 (a few samples of this study predate the infection). Cell type and time point are not known. DNA for the CDR3: TGTGCCAGCAGAGGGGCAGGGAACACAGATACGCAGTATTTT. As protein: CASRGAGNTDTQYF.